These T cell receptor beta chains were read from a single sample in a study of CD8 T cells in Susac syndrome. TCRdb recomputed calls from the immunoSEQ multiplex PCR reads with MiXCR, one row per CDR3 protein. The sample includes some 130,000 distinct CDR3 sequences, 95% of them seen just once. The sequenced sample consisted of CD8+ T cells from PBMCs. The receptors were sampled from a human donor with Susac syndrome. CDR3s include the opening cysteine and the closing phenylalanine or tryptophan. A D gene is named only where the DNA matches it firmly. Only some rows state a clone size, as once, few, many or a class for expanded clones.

CDR3 protein: CASSTRLGISAYEQYF
CDR3 DNA: TGCGCCAGCAGCACCCGTCTAGGGATTTCGGCCTACGAGCAGTACTTC
V gene: TRBV4-1
clone size: -
D gene: -
J gene: TRBJ2-7

CDR3 protein: CASSVGGDEQYF
CDR3 DNA: TGTGCCAGCAGCGTAGGAGGGGACGAGCAGTACTTC
V gene: TRBV9
clone size: -
D gene: -
J gene: TRBJ2-7

CDR3 protein: CSADGRQGDYGYTF
CDR3 DNA: TGCAGTGCAGACGGAAGACAGGGGGACTATGGCTACACCTTC
V gene: TRBV20-1
clone size: -
D gene: TRBD1
J gene: TRBJ1-2

CDR3 protein: CSARAREEFTDTQYF
CDR3 DNA: TGCAGTGCTAGAGCGCGGGAGGAATTCACAGATACGCAGTATTTT
V gene: TRBV20-1
clone size: -
D gene: TRBD2
J gene: TRBJ2-3

CDR3 protein: CATSRGVQSYNEQFF
CDR3 DNA: TGTGCCACCAGCAGAGGTGTTCAATCCTACAATGAGCAGTTCTTC
V gene: TRBV15
clone size: -
D gene: -
J gene: TRBJ2-1

CDR3 protein: CSVRDRDPEAFF
CDR3 DNA: TGCAGCGTTAGGGACAGGGACCCTGAAGCTTTCTTT
V gene: TRBV29-1
clone size: -
D gene: TRBD1
J gene: TRBJ1-1

CDR3 protein: CASSFTRGEAFF
CDR3 DNA: TGTGCCAGCAGTTTCACCCGGGGTGAAGCTTTCTTT
V gene: TRBV12-3/TRBV12-4
clone size: -
D gene: -
J gene: TRBJ1-1

CDR3 protein: CAWSSAYEQYF
CDR3 DNA: TGTGCCTGGAGCAGTGCCTACGAGCAGTACTTC
V gene: TRBV30
clone size: -
D gene: -
J gene: TRBJ2-7

CDR3 protein: CASRFNQPQHF
CDR3 DNA: TGCGCCAGCAGGTTTAATCAGCCCCAGCATTTT
V gene: TRBV5-1
clone size: few
D gene: -
J gene: TRBJ1-5

CDR3 protein: CASSFPAEGSSYEQYF
CDR3 DNA: TGTGCCAGCAGCTTTCCGGCGGAGGGATCTTCCTACGAGCAGTACTTC
V gene: TRBV5-6
clone size: once
D gene: -
J gene: TRBJ2-7

CDR3 protein: CASSYRAGDLTEAFF
CDR3 DNA: TGTGCCAGCAGTTACCGTGCAGGAGATTTGACTGAAGCTTTCTTT
V gene: TRBV6-6
clone size: -
D gene: -
J gene: TRBJ1-1

CDR3 protein: CASAQGSEQYF
CDR3 DNA: TGTGCCAGCGCCCAGGGTTCCGAGCAGTACTTC
V gene: TRBV25-1
clone size: -
D gene: -
J gene: TRBJ2-7

CDR3 protein: CASRDPKDSTDTQYF
CDR3 DNA: TGTGCCAGCAGAGATCCTAAGGATAGCACAGATACGCAGTATTTT
V gene: TRBV12-3/TRBV12-4
clone size: -
D gene: -
J gene: TRBJ2-3

CDR3 protein: CASSATGGYEQYF
CDR3 DNA: TGTGCCAGCAGTGCTACAGGGGGTTACGAGCAGTACTTC
V gene: TRBV2
clone size: -
D gene: TRBD1
J gene: TRBJ2-7

CDR3 protein: CASSFTSGGGYNEQFF
CDR3 DNA: TGTGCCAGCAGCTTTACTAGCGGGGGGGGGTACAATGAGCAGTTCTTC
V gene: TRBV6-5
clone size: -
D gene: TRBD2
J gene: TRBJ2-1

CDR3 protein: CASSSSGRESKTQYF
CDR3 DNA: TGTGCCAGCAGTTCTTCTGGGCGGGAGTCGAAGACCCAGTACTTC
V gene: TRBV12-3/TRBV12-4
clone size: -
D gene: TRBD2
J gene: TRBJ2-5

CDR3 protein: CASSYGAETGGADTGELFF
CDR3 DNA: TGTGCCAGCAGTTACGGGGCCGAGACAGGGGGCGCCGACACCGGGGAGCTGTTTTTT
V gene: TRBV6-5
clone size: -
D gene: TRBD1
J gene: TRBJ2-2

CDR3 protein: CASRPPVGQSTDTQYF
CDR3 DNA: TGTGCCAGCAGACCCCCAGTTGGACAGAGCACAGATACGCAGTATTTT
V gene: TRBV14
clone size: once
D gene: -
J gene: TRBJ2-3

CDR3 protein: CASSFGPEETQYF
CDR3 DNA: TGTGCCAGCAGCTTTGGACCGGAAGAGACCCAGTACTTC
V gene: TRBV7-3
clone size: -
D gene: -
J gene: TRBJ2-5

CDR3 protein: CAWSVGVRNTEAFF
CDR3 DNA: TGTGCCTGGAGTGTAGGGGTGAGGAACACTGAAGCTTTCTTT
V gene: TRBV30
clone size: -
D gene: -
J gene: TRBJ1-1

CDR3 protein: CASSMSVHHEQFF
CDR3 DNA: TGTGCCAGCAGTATGAGCGTTCACCATGAGCAGTTCTTC
V gene: TRBV2
clone size: -
D gene: -
J gene: TRBJ2-1

CDR3 protein: CASSTSSGMNTEAFF
CDR3 DNA: TGTGCCAGCAGCACTTCAAGTGGCATGAACACTGAAGCTTTCTTT
V gene: TRBV5-4
clone size: -
D gene: -
J gene: TRBJ1-1

CDR3 protein: CASSVDLAGADEQYF
CDR3 DNA: TGTGCCAGCAGCGTAGACCTAGCGGGAGCGGACGAGCAGTACTTC
V gene: TRBV9
clone size: -
D gene: TRBD2
J gene: TRBJ2-7

CDR3 protein: CASSLSPLAGGPDIQYF
CDR3 DNA: TGTGCCAGCAGTTTATCCCCCCTTGCGGGAGGGCCAGACATTCAGTACTTC
V gene: TRBV27
clone size: -
D gene: TRBD2
J gene: TRBJ2-4

CDR3 protein: CSVDPGQGNEQFF
CDR3 DNA: TGCAGCGTTGACCCGGGACAGGGCAATGAGCAGTTCTTC
V gene: TRBV29-1
clone size: -
D gene: TRBD1
J gene: TRBJ2-1

CDR3 protein: CASSSLAGGPDEQYF
CDR3 DNA: TGCGCCAGCAGTTCTTTAGCGGGAGGGCCGGATGAGCAGTACTTC
V gene: TRBV4-1
clone size: -
D gene: TRBD2
J gene: TRBJ2-7

CDR3 protein: CASSLARGAEAFF
CDR3 DNA: TGTGCCAGCAGCTTAGCAAGAGGGGCTGAAGCTTTCTTT
V gene: TRBV7-8
clone size: once
D gene: -
J gene: TRBJ1-1

CDR3 protein: CASSPTSGGVGEQYF
CDR3 DNA: TGTGCCAGCAGCCCGACTAGCGGGGGCGTTGGCGAGCAGTACTTC
V gene: TRBV7-9
clone size: -
D gene: TRBD2
J gene: TRBJ2-7

CDR3 protein: CASSFPESWTDTQYF
CDR3 DNA: TGTGCCAGCAGTTTCCCAGAATCCTGGACAGATACGCAGTATTTT
V gene: TRBV12-3/TRBV12-4
clone size: -
D gene: -
J gene: TRBJ2-3

CDR3 protein: CASSLVGRDSNEQFF
CDR3 DNA: TGTGCCAGCAGCTTAGTAGGCCGGGACTCCAATGAGCAGTTCTTC
V gene: TRBV7-9
clone size: -
D gene: -
J gene: TRBJ2-1

CDR3 protein: CATNSNTGELFF
CDR3 DNA: TGTGCCACCAATAGTAACACCGGGGAGCTGTTTTTT
V gene: TRBV24-1
clone size: -
D gene: -
J gene: TRBJ2-2

CDR3 protein: CSAREAGDGYF
CDR3 DNA: TGCAGTGCTAGAGAAGCGGGAGATGGATACTTC
V gene: TRBV20-1
clone size: -
D gene: TRBD2
J gene: TRBJ2-7

CDR3 protein: CASGFYLGQGLSSSYNEQFF
CDR3 DNA: TGTGCTAGTGGTTTTTACCTCGGGCAGGGCCTATCGAGCTCCTACAATGAGCAGTTCTTC
V gene: TRBV12-5
clone size: -
D gene: -
J gene: TRBJ2-1

CDR3 protein: CASSLTSGLDEQYF
CDR3 DNA: TGTGCCAGCAGCCTGACTAGCGGATTAGACGAGCAGTACTTC
V gene: TRBV14
clone size: -
D gene: TRBD2
J gene: TRBJ2-7

CDR3 protein: CASSLLLGANTGELFF
CDR3 DNA: TGTGCCAGCAGTCTCCTCTTGGGGGCGAACACCGGGGAGCTGTTTTTT
V gene: TRBV12-3/TRBV12-4
clone size: -
D gene: -
J gene: TRBJ2-2

CDR3 protein: CASGRDNTYEQYF
CDR3 DNA: TGTGCCAGCGGAAGGGACAACACCTACGAGCAGTACTTC
V gene: TRBV7-9
clone size: -
D gene: -
J gene: TRBJ2-7

CDR3 protein: CASSLVSNQPQHF
CDR3 DNA: TGTGCCAGCAGCTTAGTTAGCAATCAGCCCCAGCATTTT
V gene: TRBV7-6
clone size: -
D gene: -
J gene: TRBJ1-5

CDR3 protein: CASSLLFGQGAHWYEQYF
CDR3 DNA: TGTGCCAGCAGCTTATTGTTCGGACAGGGGGCTCACTGGTACGAGCAGTACTTC
V gene: TRBV7-9
clone size: -
D gene: TRBD1
J gene: TRBJ2-7

CDR3 protein: CASSLNRDSNQPQHF
CDR3 DNA: TGTGCCAGCAGCTTAAATCGAGACAGCAATCAGCCCCAGCATTTT
V gene: TRBV7-8
clone size: -
D gene: -
J gene: TRBJ1-5